Shown below are 15 T cell receptor beta chains from a single sample sequenced in a study of human T cells and chemical hapten exposure. Time point of the sample: pre-sensitization, week 0. Stated treatment: therapeutic diphenylcyclopropenone sensitization with weekly scalp DPC. TCRdb processed the RACE reads anew with MiXCR; each CDR3 protein has one entry. The sample includes about 250,000 distinct CDR3 sequences, around 7.7% of them seen just once. This specimen consisted of whole blood, obtained in connection with sensitization to the hapten diphenylcyclopropenone (DPC). The receptors originated from a man between 18 and 35 years old with alopecia areata. Some clones in this sample may be carry-over from other donors' samples.

This clonotype has ten or more counts. This rearrangement joins TRBV11-2 to TRBJ1-5, with D tentatively TRBD1 (6 bases). The CDR3 has 16 amino acids. CDR1 and CDR2 (germline): SGHAT, FQNNGV. V lost 4 bases and J 3 bases, leaving 16 bases between the germline ends. CDR3 sequence: CASSSQTGQVNQPQHF. In DNA form, the CDR3 reads TGTGCCAGCAGCTCCCAGACGGGACAAGTCAATCAGCCCCAGCATTTT. Supplemented by reference TRBV11-2 and TRBJ1-5, the full variable domain reads EAGVAQSPRYKIIEKRQSVAFWCNPISGHATLYWYQQILGQGPKLLIQFQNNGVVDDSQLPKDRFSAERLKGVDSTLKIQPAKLEDSAVYLCASSSQTGQVNQPQHFGDGTRLSIL.

This clonotype was observed a handful of times. The rearrangement links TRBV27 to TRBJ1-1; D is undetermined. Germline CDR1 is MNHEY and CDR2 is SMNVEV (reference sequence). The CDR3 runs 13 residues. The V end lost 8 bases, the J end lost 2 bases, and 12 bases lay between the germline ends. The CDR3 is CASGWDFNTEAFF. The CDR3 bases are TGTGCCAGCGGGTGGGATTTTAACACTGAAGCTTTCTTT.

This clonotype has only a few counts. The CDR3 DNA is TGTGCCAGCAGCCCCGAGGGCAGGAGAAATGATGGCTACACCTTC. Its translation: CASSPEGRRNDGYTF. The V gene is TRBV7-2, the J gene TRBJ1-2; no clear D. The germline V gene has CDR1 SGHTA and CDR2 FQGNSA. V lost 5 bases, J lost 6 bases, and 19 bases lay in between. The length of the CDR3 is 15 residues.

There are many counts of this clonotype. The chain recombines TRBV20-1 with TRBJ1-1; a possible D gene is TRBD1 (6 bases). V was trimmed by 3 bases and J by 0 bases, leaving 11 bases between them. There are 14 residues in the CDR3. Germline-derived CDR1 and CDR2 are DFQATT and SNEGSKA (reference sequence). DNA for the CDR3: TGCAGTGCTAGTGGCTGGGACATGAACACTGAAGCTTTCTTT. Translated, it gives CSASGWDMNTEAFF.

Ten or more counts support this clonotype. The chain combines TRBV27 with TRBJ2-7; 8 bases map to TRBD1. The germline V gene encodes CDR1 MNHEY and CDR2 SMNVEV (reference sequence). The J segment lost 3 bases and the V segment lost 3 bases, leaving 4 bases of the junction unmatched. This CDR3 region has 14 residues. The CDR3 DNA sequence: TGTGCCAGCAGTTTTTTTGGACAGGGCTACGAGCAGTACTTC. It is translated as CASSFFGQGYEQYF.

The chain carries TRBV5-1 and TRBJ2-3; D ambiguous. Germline assignment: CDR1 SGHRS and CDR2 YFSETQ. Trimming stripped 10 bases from V and 5 bases from J, with 26 bases between. The CDR3 contains 16 residues. The CDR3 reads CAGTHEPGPPGDTQYF. CDR3 sequence (DNA): TGCGCCGGCACTCATGAACCTGGGCCACCCGGAGATACGCAGTATTTT.

The rearrangement uses TRBV3-1 and TRBJ2-5; D perhaps matches TRBD1 (5 bases). V lost 0 bases to trimming and J lost 3 bases, with 11 bases between them. CDR1 is LGHDT and CDR2 is YNNKEL in the germline V gene (reference sequence). This CDR3 has 15 amino acids. CDR3 DNA: TGTGCCAGCAGCCAAGAATACAGGTCCGAAGAGACCCAGTACTTC. Protein: CASSQEYRSEETQYF.

The sample holds a few counts of this clonotype. The junction departs from the called germline gene at one end, perhaps through a read error. V usage is TRBV20-1 and J usage is TRBJ1-5, with D possibly matching TRBD1 (5 bases). CDR1 and CDR2 (germline): DFQATT, SNEGSKA (reference sequence). This CDR3 comprises 14 residues. This CDR3 reads CSADQGVSTQPQHF. The CDR3 DNA sequence: TGCAGTGCTGATCAGGGTGTTAGCACTCAGCCCCAGCATTTT.

This clonotype was counted a few times. CDR3 sequence reads: CASSLYPDSPLHF. As DNA, the CDR3 is TGTGCCAGCAGCTTATACCCAGACTCACCCCTCCACTTT. The rearrangement joins TRBV11-3 to TRBJ1-6, with D unresolved. The germline V and J ends were trimmed by 2 bases and 10 bases, with 9 bases remaining between them. The CDR3 loop spans 13 amino acids. Per germline, CDR1 SGHNT and CDR2 YENEEA.

Concerning this clonotype: One end of the junction fails to match germline, which may point to a read error. The chain carries TRBV6-2 or TRBV6-3 and TRBJ2-5; 8 nucleotides match TRBD2. There are 18 residues in the CDR3. Germline V lookup: CDR1 MNHEY, CDR2 SVGEGT. The CDR3 DNA reads TGTACCAGCAGTTACTCCCTTCCTCGGACTAGCCATCAAGAGACCCAGTACTTC. This translates into CTSSYSLPRTSHQETQYF.

At least ten counts were recorded for this clonotype. This sequence joins TRBV28 and TRBJ2-4; 8 nucleotides line up with TRBD1. The CDR3 is 14 residues long. Germline lookup yields CDR1 MDHEN and CDR2 SYDVKM. The V segment lost 6 bases and the J segment 5 bases; nucleotides outside the gene matches: 6. The CDR3 spells CASSNLGQENIQYF. Here the CDR3 DNA reads TGTGCCAGCAGCAACTTGGGACAGGAAAACATTCAGTACTTC.

This clonotype has a count of ten or more. One junction end disagrees with the germline gene, perhaps due to a read error. The CDR3 region has the DNA TGTGCCAGCAGTTTAGGGAATCAGCCCCAGCATTTT. It encodes CASSLGNQPQHF. V gene TRBV7-9 combines with J gene TRBJ1-5; D gene uncertain. Germline V CDR1 and CDR2: SEHNR, FQNEAQ (reference sequence). The CDR3 is made up of 12 amino acids.

V usage is TRBV7-9 and J usage is TRBJ1-4; 8 bases fit TRBD1. Looked up from germline, CDR1 is SEHNR and CDR2 is FQNEAQ (reference sequence). CDR3 size: 17 residues. The trim removed 2 bases at V and 4 bases at J, leaving 9 bases unmatched. This CDR3 is CASSLNRGSSINEKLFF. As DNA, the CDR3 is TGTGCCAGCAGCTTAAACAGGGGGTCCTCAATTAATGAAAAACTGTTTTTT.

The chain carries TRBV6-1 and TRBJ2-7, with TRBD1 matching 8 bases. There are 13 residues in the CDR3. With 4 bases clipped from V and 3 bases from J, the junction kept 2 bases outside the gene matches. CDR1 MNHNS and CDR2 SASEGT come from the germline V gene. CDR3 loop: CASSGTGFYEQYF. DNA of the CDR3: TGTGCCAGCAGTGGGACAGGGTTCTACGAGCAGTACTTC.

This chain links TRBV12-3 or TRBV12-4 with TRBJ2-6, with D possibly matching TRBD1 (6 bases). The germline V and J ends were trimmed by 6 bases and 2 bases, with 11 bases remaining between them. The CDR3 totals 15 residues. CDR3 in DNA: TGTGCCAGCAGGCAAACAGGGACTGGGGCCAACGTCCTGACTTTC. Its translation: CASRQTGTGANVLTF.